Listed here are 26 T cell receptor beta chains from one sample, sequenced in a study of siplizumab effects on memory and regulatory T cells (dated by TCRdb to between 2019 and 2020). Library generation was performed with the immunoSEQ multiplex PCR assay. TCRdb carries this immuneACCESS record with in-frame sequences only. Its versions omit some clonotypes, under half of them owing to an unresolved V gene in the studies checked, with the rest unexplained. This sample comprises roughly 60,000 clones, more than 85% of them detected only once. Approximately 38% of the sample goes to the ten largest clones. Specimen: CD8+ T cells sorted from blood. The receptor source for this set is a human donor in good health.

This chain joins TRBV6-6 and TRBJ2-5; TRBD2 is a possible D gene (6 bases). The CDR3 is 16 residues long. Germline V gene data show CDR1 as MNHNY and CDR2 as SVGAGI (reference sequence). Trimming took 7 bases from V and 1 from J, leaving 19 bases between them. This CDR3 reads CASNPAPTSSQETQYF. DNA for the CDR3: TGTGCCAGCAACCCAGCCCCAACTAGCAGCCAAGAGACCCAGTACTTC.

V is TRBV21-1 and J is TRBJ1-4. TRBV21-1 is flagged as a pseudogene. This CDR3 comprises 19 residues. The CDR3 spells CASSSRLVLRVGILEKLFF. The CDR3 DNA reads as TGTGCCAGCAGCTCCCGCCTCGTTCTCAGGGTCGGGATTCTTGAAAAACTGTTTTTT.

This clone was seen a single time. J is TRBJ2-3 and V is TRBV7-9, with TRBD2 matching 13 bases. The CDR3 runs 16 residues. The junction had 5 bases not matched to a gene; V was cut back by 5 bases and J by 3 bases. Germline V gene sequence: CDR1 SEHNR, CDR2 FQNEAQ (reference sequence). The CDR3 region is CASSQRTSGSTDTQYF. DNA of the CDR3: TGTGCCAGCAGCCAAAGGACTAGCGGGAGTACAGATACGCAGTATTTT.

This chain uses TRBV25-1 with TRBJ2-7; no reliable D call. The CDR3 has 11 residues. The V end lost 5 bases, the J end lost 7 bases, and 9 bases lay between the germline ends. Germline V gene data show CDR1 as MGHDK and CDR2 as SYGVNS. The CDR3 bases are TGTGCCAGCAGTTCTCTCTTGGAGCAGTACTTC. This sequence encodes CASSSLLEQYF.

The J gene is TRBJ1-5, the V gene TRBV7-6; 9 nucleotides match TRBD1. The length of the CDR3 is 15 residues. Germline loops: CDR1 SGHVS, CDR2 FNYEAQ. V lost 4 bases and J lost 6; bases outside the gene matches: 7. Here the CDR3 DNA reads TGTGCCAGCAGCTCCGGGACAGGGTCGGGTCAGCCCCAGCATTTT. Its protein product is CASSSGTGSGQPQHF.

The CDR3 is CASSFRGLGGVEQYF. DNA of the CDR3: TGTGCCAGCAGTTTCCGGGGACTGGGGGGAGTCGAGCAGTACTTC. The V and J genes are TRBV28 and TRBJ2-7, with D possibly being TRBD2 (6 bases). This CDR3 has 15 residues. CDR1 is MDHEN, CDR2 SYDVKM, per germline. V was clipped by 3 bases and J by 6 bases, with 18 bases between them.

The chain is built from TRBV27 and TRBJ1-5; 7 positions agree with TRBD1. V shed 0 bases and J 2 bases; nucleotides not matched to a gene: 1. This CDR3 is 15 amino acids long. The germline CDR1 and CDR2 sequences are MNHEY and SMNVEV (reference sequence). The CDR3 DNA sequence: TGTGCCAGCAGTTTATCGGGGACAGGCAATCAGCCCCAGCATTTT. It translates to CASSLSGTGNQPQHF.

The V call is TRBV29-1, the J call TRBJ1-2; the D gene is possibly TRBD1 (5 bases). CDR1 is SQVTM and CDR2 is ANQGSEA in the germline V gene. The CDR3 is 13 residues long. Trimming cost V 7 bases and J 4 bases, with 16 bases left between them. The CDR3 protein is CSGTMGGAYGYTF. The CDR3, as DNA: TGCAGCGGGACGATGGGAGGGGCCTATGGCTACACCTTC.

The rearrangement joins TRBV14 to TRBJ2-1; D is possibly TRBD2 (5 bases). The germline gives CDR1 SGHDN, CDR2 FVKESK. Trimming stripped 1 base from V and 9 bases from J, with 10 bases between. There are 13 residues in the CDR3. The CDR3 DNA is TGTGCCAGCAGCCAAGCCCGGGGTGGTGAGCAGTTCTTC. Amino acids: CASSQARGGEQFF.

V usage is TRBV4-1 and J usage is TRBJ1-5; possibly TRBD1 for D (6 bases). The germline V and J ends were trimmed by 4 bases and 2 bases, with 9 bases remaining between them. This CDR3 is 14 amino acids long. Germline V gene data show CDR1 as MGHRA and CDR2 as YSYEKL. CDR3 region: CASSPGAGNQPQHF. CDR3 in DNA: TGCGCCAGCAGCCCAGGGGCTGGCAATCAGCCCCAGCATTTT.

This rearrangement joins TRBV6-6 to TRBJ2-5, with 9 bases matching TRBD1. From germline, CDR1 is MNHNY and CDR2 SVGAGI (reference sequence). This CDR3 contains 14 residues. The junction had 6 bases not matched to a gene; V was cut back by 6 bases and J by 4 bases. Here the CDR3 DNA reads TGTGCCAGCAGATCACAGGGGGCGCGAGAGACCCAGTACTTC. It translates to CASRSQGARETQYF.

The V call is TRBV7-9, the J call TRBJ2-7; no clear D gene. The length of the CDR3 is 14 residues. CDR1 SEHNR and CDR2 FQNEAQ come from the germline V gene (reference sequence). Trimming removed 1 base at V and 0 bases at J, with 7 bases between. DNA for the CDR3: TGTGCCAGCAGCTTAGTGGGGTTCTCCTACGAGCAGTACTTC. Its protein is CASSLVGFSYEQYF.

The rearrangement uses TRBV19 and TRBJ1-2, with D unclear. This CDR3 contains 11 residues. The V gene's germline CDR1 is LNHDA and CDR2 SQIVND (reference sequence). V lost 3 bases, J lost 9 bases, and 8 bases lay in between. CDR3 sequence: CASSMALRYTF. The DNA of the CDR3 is TGTGCCAGTAGTATGGCCCTCCGCTACACCTTC.

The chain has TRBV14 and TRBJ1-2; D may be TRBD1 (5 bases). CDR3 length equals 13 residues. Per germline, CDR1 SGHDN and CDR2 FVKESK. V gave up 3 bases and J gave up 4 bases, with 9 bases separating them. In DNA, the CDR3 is TGTGCCAGCAGCCACGGCGGGACCTATGGCTACACCTTC. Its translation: CASSHGGTYGYTF.

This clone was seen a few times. CDR3 sequence (DNA): TGTGCCAGAACCGGGGGCACTAGCAATCAGCCCCAGCATTTT. It yields the protein CARTGGTSNQPQHF. The chain carries TRBV10-3 and TRBJ1-5, with D tentatively TRBD1 (6 bases). The CDR3 is made up of 14 amino acids. Germline values: CDR1 ENHRY, CDR2 SYGVKD. Deletions cut 10 bases from V and 0 bases from J, with 13 bases between.

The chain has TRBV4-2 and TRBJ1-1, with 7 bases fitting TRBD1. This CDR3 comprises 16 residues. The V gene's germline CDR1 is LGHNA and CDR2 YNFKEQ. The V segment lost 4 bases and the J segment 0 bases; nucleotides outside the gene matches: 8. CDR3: CASSPYAGGVNTEAFF. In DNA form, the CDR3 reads TGTGCCAGCAGCCCCTATGCAGGGGGGGTGAACACTGAAGCTTTCTTT.

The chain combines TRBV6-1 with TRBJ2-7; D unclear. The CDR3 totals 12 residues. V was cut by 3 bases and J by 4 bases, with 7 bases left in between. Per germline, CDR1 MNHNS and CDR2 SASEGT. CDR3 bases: TGTGCCAGCAGTGACGGTACTTACGAGCAGTACTTC. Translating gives CASSDGTYEQYF.

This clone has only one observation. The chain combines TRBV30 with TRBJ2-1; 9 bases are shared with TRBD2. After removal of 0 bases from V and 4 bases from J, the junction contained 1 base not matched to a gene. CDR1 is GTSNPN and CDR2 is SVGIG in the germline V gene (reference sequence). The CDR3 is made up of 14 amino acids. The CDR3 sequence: CAWSVAGGYNEQFF. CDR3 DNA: TGTGCCTGGAGTGTAGCGGGAGGATACAATGAGCAGTTCTTC.

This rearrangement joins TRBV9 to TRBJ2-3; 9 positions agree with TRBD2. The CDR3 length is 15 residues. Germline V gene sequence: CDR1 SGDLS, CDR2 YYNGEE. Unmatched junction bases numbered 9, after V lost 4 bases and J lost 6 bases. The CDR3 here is CASSPAGGDGDTQYF. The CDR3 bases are TGTGCCAGCAGCCCGGCGGGAGGGGATGGGGATACGCAGTATTTT.

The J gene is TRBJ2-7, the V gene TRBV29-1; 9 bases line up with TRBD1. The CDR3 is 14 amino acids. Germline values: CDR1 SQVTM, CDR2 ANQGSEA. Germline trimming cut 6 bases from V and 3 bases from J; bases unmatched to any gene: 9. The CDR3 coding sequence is TGCAGCGTGTCCGGGACAGGGTTGGTCTACGAGCAGTACTTC. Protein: CSVSGTGLVYEQYF.

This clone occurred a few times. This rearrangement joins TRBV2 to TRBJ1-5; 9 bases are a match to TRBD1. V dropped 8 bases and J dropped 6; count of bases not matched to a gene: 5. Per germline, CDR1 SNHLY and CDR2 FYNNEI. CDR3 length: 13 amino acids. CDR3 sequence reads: CASGDRDPQPQHF. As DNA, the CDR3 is TGTGCCAGCGGGGACAGGGATCCTCAGCCCCAGCATTTT.

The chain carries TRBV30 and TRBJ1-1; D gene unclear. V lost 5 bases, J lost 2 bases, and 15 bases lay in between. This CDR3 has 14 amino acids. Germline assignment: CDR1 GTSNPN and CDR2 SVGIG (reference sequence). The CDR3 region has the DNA TGTGCCTGGTCTGTACACGGAGGAAACACTGAAGCTTTCTTT. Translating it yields CAWSVHGGNTEAFF.

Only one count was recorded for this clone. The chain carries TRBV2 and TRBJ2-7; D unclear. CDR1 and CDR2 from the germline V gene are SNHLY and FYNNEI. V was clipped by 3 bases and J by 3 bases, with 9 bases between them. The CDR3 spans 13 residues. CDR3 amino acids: CASSDQESYEQYF. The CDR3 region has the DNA TGTGCCAGCAGTGATCAGGAAAGCTACGAGCAGTACTTC.

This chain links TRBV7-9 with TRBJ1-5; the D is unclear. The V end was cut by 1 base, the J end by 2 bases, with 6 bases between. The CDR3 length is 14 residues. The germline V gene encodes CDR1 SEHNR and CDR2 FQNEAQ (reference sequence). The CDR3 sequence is CASSLGGGNQPQHF. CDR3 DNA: TGTGCCAGCAGCTTAGGGGGAGGCAATCAGCCCCAGCATTTT. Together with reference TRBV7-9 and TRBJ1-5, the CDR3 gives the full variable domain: DTGVSQNPRHKITKRGQNVTFRCDPISEHNRLYWYRQTLGQGPEFLTYFQNEAQLEKSRLLSDRFSAERPKGSFSTLEIQRTEQGDSAMYLCASSLGGGNQPQHFGDGTRLSIL.

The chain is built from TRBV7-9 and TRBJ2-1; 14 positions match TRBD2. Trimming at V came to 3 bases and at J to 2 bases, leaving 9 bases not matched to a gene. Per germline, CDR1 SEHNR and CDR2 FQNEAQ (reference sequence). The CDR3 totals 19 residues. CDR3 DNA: TGTGCCAGCAGCTTCGGGGGGACTAGCGGGAGAATCGCCTACAATGAGCAGTTCTTC. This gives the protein CASSFGGTSGRIAYNEQFF. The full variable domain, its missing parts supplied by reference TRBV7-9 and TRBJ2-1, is DTGVSQNPRHKITKRGQNVTFRCDPISEHNRLYWYRQTLGQGPEFLTYFQNEAQLEKSRLLSDRFSAERPKGSFSTLEIQRTEQGDSAMYLCASSFGGTSGRIAYNEQFFGPGTRLTVL.

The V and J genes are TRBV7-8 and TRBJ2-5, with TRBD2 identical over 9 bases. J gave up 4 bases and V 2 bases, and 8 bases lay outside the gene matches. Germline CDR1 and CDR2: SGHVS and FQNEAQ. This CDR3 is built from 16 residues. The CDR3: CASSLYSGSVGETQYF. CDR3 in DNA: TGTGCCAGCAGCTTATATAGCGGGAGTGTCGGAGAGACCCAGTACTTC.